The source of this T cell receptor (beta chain) is a study of neurological immune-mediated disorders. General study findings and limits: The greatest degree of TCR clonal expansion was observed in HTLV-1-associated myelopathy, with the lowest in multiple sclerosis, below that of healthy controls.

This clonotype ranks as medium-sized. What it binds is not known. CDR3 length: 14 amino acids. Germline V lookup: CDR1 SGHKS, CDR2 YYEKEE (reference sequence). V was shortened by 2 bases and J by 0 bases, with 3 bases between the two germline ends. Source material was 2 million unsorted PBMCs, stored at -80 °C in RNAlater. TCRdb itself ran the 5' RACE reads through MiXCR, one entry per CDR3 protein. The sample gives tens of thousands of distinct CDR3 sequences, more than 2% of which show up once; 2% to 2.5% is in the top ten. The TCR comes from a woman between 50 and 59 years old with multiple sclerosis. V is TRBV5-5 and J is TRBJ2-6; D unclear. The material sequenced was PBMCs. DNA of the CDR3: TGTGCCAGCAGCTTCAGCTCTGGGGCCAACGTCCTGACTTTC. Encoded protein: CASSFSSGANVLTF.